The 23 T cell receptor beta chains listed next were all sequenced from one sample in a study of beta chain features in type 1 diabetes. The study, taken as a whole, reports: There was a moderate but significant shortening of TCRB CDR3s in all four CD4+ subsets of Type 1 diabetes patients.

These TCRs are of unknown antigen specificity. cDNA synthesis used the whole RNA isolate, giving expressed TCRB sequences. This table comes from immunoSEQ multiplex PCR, and its TCRdb copy is limited to in-frame clones, with some not included. This table holds 680,000 or so clones, around an eighth found once. Sequences were obtained from naive CD4+ T cells from blood. The source is a man aged 18 to 29 with type 1 diabetes.

The rearrangement links TRBV9 to TRBJ1-6; D perhaps matches TRBD1 (5 bases). Germline loops: CDR1 SGDLS, CDR2 YYNGEE. This CDR3 contains 17 residues. V was shortened by 0 bases and J by 6 bases, with 16 bases between the two germline ends. CDR3: CASSVALSTAVNSPLHF. For the CDR3, the DNA is TGTGCCAGCAGCGTAGCCCTCTCGACAGCCGTTAATTCACCCCTCCACTTT.

This clone was detected a few times. The chain joins TRBV29-1 to TRBJ2-7, with TRBD1 identical over 9 bases. Trimming removed 4 bases from V and 3 bases from J; junction bases left unmatched: 7. This CDR3 contains 14 residues. Germline V CDR1 and CDR2: SQVTM, ANQGSEA. The DNA for the CDR3 is TGCAGCGTTGGAGACAGGGGGAACAACTACGAGCAGTACTTC. Translated, it gives CSVGDRGNNYEQYF.

The sample holds a few counts of this clone. This chain joins TRBV6-6 and TRBJ1-5, with 8 nucleotides matching TRBD1. The CDR3 is 14 residues long. Germline-derived CDR1 and CDR2 are MNHNY and SVGAGI (reference sequence). The V and J ends lost 2 bases and 6 bases, in that order; junction bases with no gene match: 3. The CDR3 sequence is CASSYGTGTQPQHF. CDR3 in DNA: TGTGCCAGCAGTTACGGGACAGGTACTCAGCCCCAGCATTTT.

This chain links TRBV7-2 with TRBJ2-3; 14 bases match TRBD2. This CDR3 spans 16 amino acids. J gave up 6 bases and V 5 bases, and 7 bases lay outside the gene matches. CDR1 and CDR2 from the germline V gene are SGHTA and FQGNSA. CDR3 region: CASSQRLAGGPDTQYF. The CDR3 DNA sequence: TGTGCCAGCAGCCAACGACTAGCGGGGGGGCCGGATACGCAGTATTTT.

The CDR3 nucleotides are TGTGCCAGTAGTCCGCTTTGGGGGGGAGACTCTCCCAATGAGCAGTTCTTC. Residues: CASSPLWGGDSPNEQFF. The V and J genes are TRBV19 and TRBJ2-1; 7 bases are a match to TRBD2. Germline V lookup: CDR1 LNHDA, CDR2 SQIVND (reference sequence). This CDR3 region has 17 residues. V was pared by 5 bases and J by 6 bases, with 16 bases of the junction left unmatched.

This clone was seen more than once but under ten times. The chain is built from TRBV7-2 and TRBJ2-7; TRBD1 might be the D (6 bases). Between the trimmed V and J ends, which lost 5 bases and 2 bases, there was a span of 16 bases. In germline, CDR1 is SGHTA, CDR2 FQGNSA. The CDR3 contains 15 residues. CDR3 amino acids: CASSATRGQAYEQYF. The CDR3, as DNA: TGTGCCAGCAGCGCAACCAGGGGCCAAGCCTACGAGCAGTACTTC.

This clone occurred a few times. The chain combines TRBV6-5 with TRBJ2-5; no firm D call. Germline V CDR1 and CDR2: MNHEY, SVGAGI. Trimming cost V 6 bases and J 5 bases, with 13 bases left between them. The CDR3 runs 13 residues. The CDR3: CASRASDRETQYF. CDR3 in DNA: TGTGCCAGCAGAGCATCGGATCGGGAGACCCAGTACTTC.

The chain has TRBV15 and TRBJ2-7, with D perhaps being TRBD1 or TRBD2 (5 bases each). Per germline, CDR1 LNHNV and CDR2 YYDKDF (reference sequence). The CDR3 loop spans 15 amino acids. V lost 0 bases, J lost 2 bases, and 11 bases lay in between. The CDR3 region has the DNA TGTGCCACCAGCAGAGACTCTGGGGGAACCTACGAGCAGTACTTC. Amino acids: CATSRDSGGTYEQYF.

In nucleotides, the CDR3 is TGTGCCAGCAGCTTAGACCCTTCGGGGGATGGGGCCAACGTCCTGACTTTC. It specifies CASSLDPSGDGANVLTF. The gene calls are TRBV11-3 and TRBJ2-6; maybe TRBD2 (6 bases). There are 17 residues in the CDR3. Germline V lookup: CDR1 SGHNT, CDR2 YENEEA. V dropped 0 bases and J dropped 3 bases, with 12 bases sitting between them.

The chain uses TRBV10-3 and TRBJ1-1, with 7 nucleotides matching TRBD1. Germline lookup yields CDR1 ENHRY and CDR2 SYGVKD. This CDR3 has 14 amino acids. Trimming cost V 5 bases and J 2 bases; bases outside gene matches: 5. CDR3 in amino acids: CAISKGQLNTEAFF. CDR3 in DNA: TGTGCCATCAGTAAGGGACAGCTCAACACTGAAGCTTTCTTT.

This clone came up a few times. This chain joins TRBV4-1 and TRBJ2-3, with a weak D call TRBD1 (5 bases). In germline, CDR1 is MGHRA, CDR2 YSYEKL. There are 17 residues in the CDR3. V was pared by 0 bases and J by 2 bases, with 15 bases between. The CDR3 DNA reads TGCGCCAGCAGCCAAGAAATCCCGCAGGGCGACACAGATACGCAGTATTTT. It is translated as CASSQEIPQGDTDTQYF.

A few counts support this clone. The rearrangement uses TRBV14 and TRBJ2-1; TRBD1 is a possible D gene (7 bases). This CDR3 has 16 amino acids. V lost 4 bases and J 4 bases, leaving 17 bases between the germline ends. Per germline, CDR1 SGHDN and CDR2 FVKESK. The CDR3 here is CASSLGWRGLYNEQFF. CDR3 in DNA: TGTGCCAGCAGCCTCGGGTGGAGGGGGCTTTACAATGAGCAGTTCTTC.

The chain joins TRBV19 to TRBJ1-2; no clear D. CDR1 and CDR2 (germline): LNHDA, SQIVND (reference sequence). This CDR3 has 13 amino acids. The germline V and J ends were trimmed by 3 bases and 6 bases, with 11 bases remaining between them. In DNA form, the CDR3 reads TGTGCCAGTAGTATCCCAGATATTGATGGCTACACCTTC. As protein: CASSIPDIDGYTF.

The chain recombines TRBV7-9 with TRBJ2-7; D gene uncertain. V was pared by 4 bases and J by 12 bases, with 16 bases between. This CDR3 has 12 residues. Germline CDR1 is SEHNR and CDR2 is FQNEAQ (reference sequence). CDR3 region: CASSSTDGRVYF. CDR3 sequence (DNA): TGTGCCAGCAGCTCGACCGACGGAAGAGTGTACTTC.

In this sample, this clone turned up a few times. The V call is TRBV6-5, the J call TRBJ1-1; the D gene is possibly TRBD1 (6 bases). In germline, CDR1 is MNHEY, CDR2 SVGAGI. This CDR3 has 16 residues. V was trimmed by 0 bases and J by 3 bases, leaving 14 bases between them. CDR3 in DNA: TGTGCCAGCAGTTACTCGAGTACAGGGAGTTACACTGAAGCTTTCTTT. Its translation: CASSYSSTGSYTEAFF.

This clone was seen more than once but under ten times. The V gene is TRBV2, the J gene TRBJ2-3; no definite D call. V was clipped by 5 bases and J by 1 base, with 7 bases between them. The CDR3 loop spans 13 amino acids. The germline V gene has CDR1 SNHLY and CDR2 FYNNEI. The CDR3 DNA reads as TGTGCCAGCAGTTTATTCCGCACAGATACGCAGTATTTT. Translating gives CASSLFRTDTQYF.

The chain has TRBV2 and TRBJ2-7; maybe TRBD2 (6 bases). Germline CDR1 reads SNHLY; CDR2 reads FYNNEI. The CDR3 covers 13 residues. The V end was cut by 4 bases, the J end by 8 bases, with 15 bases between. The CDR3 protein is CASSVRDSVKQYF. Written as DNA, the CDR3 is TGTGCCAGCAGTGTCCGGGACTCAGTAAAGCAGTACTTC.

This clone was seen more than once but under ten times. Other nucleotide sequences in the sample specify the same CDR3. The rearrangement uses TRBV7-9 and TRBJ1-2; a weak D match, TRBD1 (6 bases). The germline V and J ends were trimmed by 3 bases and 4 bases, with 12 bases remaining between them. CDR3 length: 14 residues. From germline, CDR1 is SEHNR and CDR2 FQNEAQ (reference sequence). The CDR3 DNA is TGTGCCAGCAGCTTCACCCAGGGGTCCTATGGCTACACCTTC. It encodes CASSFTQGSYGYTF.

On this clone: This sample includes further DNA sequences coding for the same CDR3. The chain has TRBV20-1 and TRBJ2-5, with unresolved D. Trimming shortened V by 3 bases and J by 5 bases, and 7 bases separated the two germline ends. Germline V lookup: CDR1 DFQATT, CDR2 SNEGSKA (reference sequence). The CDR3 covers 11 residues. The DNA for the CDR3 is TGCAGTGCTAGGGCCGGGGAGACCCAGTACTTC. It encodes CSARAGETQYF.

Comment on this clone: A much larger clone differs from this one at a single base, so this may be a read error. This chain connects TRBV10-3 to TRBJ2-5; no clear D gene. The end of the DNA aligns better with TRBJ2-7, so the J call may be wrong. The CDR3 runs to 11 residues. Germline assignment: CDR1 ENHRY and CDR2 SYGVKD. CDR3 sequence (DNA): TGTGCCATCAGTGAGCTAGACGAGCAGTACTTC. This translates into CAISELDEQYF.

A few counts support this clone. The rearrangement links TRBV25-1 to TRBJ1-6; no firm D call. Germline V gene sequence: CDR1 MGHDK, CDR2 SYGVNS. The CDR3 consists of 13 residues. Deletions cut 7 bases from V and 0 bases from J, with 4 bases between. The CDR3: CASTYSYNSPLHF. The CDR3 DNA reads TGTGCCAGCACGTACTCCTATAATTCACCCCTCCACTTT.

The chain carries TRBV29-1 and TRBJ2-7; 10 bases align to TRBD2. Germline CDR1 reads SQVTM; CDR2 reads ANQGSEA. V was pared by 6 bases and J by 0 bases, with 8 bases of the junction left unmatched. The CDR3 is 15 amino acids. In DNA form, the CDR3 reads TGCAGCGTCAACGCGGGGACTAGCGCCTCCTACGAGCAGTACTTC. This codes for CSVNAGTSASYEQYF.

This clone was observed a few times. This chain uses TRBV27 with TRBJ1-4; D not resolved. Looked up from germline, CDR1 is MNHEY and CDR2 is SMNVEV (reference sequence). The V gene lost 2 bases and the J gene lost 5 bases, with 9 bases spanning the gap. The CDR3 covers 14 residues. The CDR3 loop reads CASSLERGNEKLFF. The CDR3 DNA is TGTGCCAGCAGTTTAGAACGGGGAAATGAAAAACTGTTTTTT.